This T cell receptor (beta chain) was found in a study of control samples from healthy donors and cancer patients. Method: immunoSEQ multiplex PCR; TCRdb's copy keeps in-frame clones and lacks some. The sample consists of 95,000 to 120,000 clones, approximately 82% of them appearing once. Germline-derived CDR1 and CDR2 are SQVTM and ANQGSEA. The CDR3 runs 13 residues. Trimming left V 7 bases short and J 4 bases short, with 11 bases between. Material: blood. The source is a man aged 18 to 30 in good health. The chain joins TRBV29-1 to TRBJ1-6, with D possibly matching TRBD1 (5 bases). The CDR3 nucleotides read TGCAGCGCCTGGACAAATTATAATTCACCCCTCCACTTT. The encoded protein is CSAWTNYNSPLHF.